The sequence of this TCR beta chain was determined in a study of blood T cell repertoires in COVID-19. Looking at the study overall: Samples of COVID-19 (acute and convalescent) were obtained from the United States, Italy and Spain.

As originally analysed: Reference gene primer amplification yielded estimated nucleated cell counts. Clones were read by immunoSEQ multiplex PCR, and TCRdb kept only the in-frame ones, dropping some. That table is the source of V, J and clone size, and D and trimming were worked out from the DNA. The table has about 69,000 clones, roughly 79% seen once. CDR1 is LGHNT and CDR2 is FRNRAP in the germline V gene. Trimming took 3 bases from V and 1 from J; bases not matched to a gene: 7. The CDR3 consists of 17 residues. The chain links TRBV12-5 to TRBJ2-2, with 8 bases matching TRBD1. This clonotype was obtained from a man in his sixties with acute or convalescent COVID-19. Input material: peripheral blood. As DNA, the CDR3 is TGTGCTAGTGGTTTAAGGACAGGGTGGGAGAACACCGGGGAGCTGTTTTTT. Translating gives CASGLRTGWENTGELFF.